The text below deals with one T cell receptor (beta chain). Its matching antigen is unknown. These data come from a study of long-term antiretroviral therapy in people with HIV. Across the whole study: The study's earliest collections predate the 2015 immediate-ART recommendation by about a decade.

The germline CDR1 and CDR2 sequences are SNHLY and FYNNEI. V was shortened by 10 bases and J by 0 bases, with 13 bases between the two germline ends. The CDR3 sequence is 14 residues long. Overall study results and limits: Upon ART, diversity increased but remained lower than transplant donor controls. The blood, collected between the mid-2000s and the late 2010s, was possibly taken under older ART regimens.

Version v3.0 of the immunoSEQ assay ran at survey level. Sequencing efforts were directed toward roughly 40,000-50,000 T-cell genomes per sample. Repertoires were generated with immunoSEQ multiplex PCR, while TCRdb's copy carries only in-frame clones and drops some. The sample has about 20,000 clones; 85% to 95% are singletons. The receptor was derived from a woman in her forties or fifties with HIV. The sequenced sample was unsorted PBMCs, obtained 4.4 years after starting antiretroviral therapy. V usage is TRBV2 and J usage is TRBJ1-3; weak D call: TRBD1 (5 bases). Written as DNA, the CDR3 is TGTGCCACTACACAGGCTCGCTCTGGAAACACCATATATTTT. Its protein is CATTQARSGNTIYF. The whole variable domain, remainder taken from reference TRBV2 and TRBJ1-3, is EPEVTQTPSHQVTQMGQEVILRCVPISNHLYFYWYRQILGQKVEFLVSFYNNEISEKSEIFDDQFSVERPDGSNFTLKIRSTKLEDSAMYFCATTQARSGNTIYFGEGSWLTVV.